The next 20 T cell receptor beta chains were all read from a single sample in a study of molecular identifiers for immune sequencing clone quantification. MiXCR, applied by TCRdb to the PCR reads, yields one record per CDR3 protein. The sample records about half a million distinct CDR3 sequences, 25% being singletons. The sample consisted of naive CD8+ T cells from blood, with Jurkat cell RNA spiked in. Subset indicated: FACS-sorted CD8+CD4-CCR7+CD45RA+ naive T cells. The receptor set was obtained from a human donor in good health. Some libraries in this study had Jurkat cell RNA spiked in.

The rearrangement joins TRBV4-3 to TRBJ2-7, with D uncertain. Trimming stripped 1 base from V and 1 base from J, with 8 bases between. Germline V lookup: CDR1 LGHNA, CDR2 YSLEER. The CDR3 is 14 residues long. CDR3 residues: CASSQVQFSYEQYF. DNA for the CDR3: TGCGCCAGCAGCCAAGTACAGTTTTCCTACGAGCAGTACTTC.

This clonotype was counted a few times. DNA of the CDR3: TGTGCCAGCAGCACCGGACAGGGTGGTGAAGCTTTCTTT. Its translation: CASSTGQGGEAFF. V is TRBV4-2 and J is TRBJ1-1, with 8 bases identical to TRBD1. After removal of 5 bases from V and 7 bases from J, the junction contained 6 bases not matched to a gene. Germline CDR1 LGHNA, CDR2 YNFKEQ. The CDR3 length is 13 residues.

Here the CDR3 reads CASSLDSPLAGYEQYF. In DNA, the CDR3 is TGTGCCAGCAGCTTAGATTCACCACTAGCGGGGTACGAGCAGTACTTC. V usage is TRBV11-2 and J usage is TRBJ2-7; 10 bases line up with TRBD2. Trimming at V came to 0 bases and at J to 4 bases, leaving 6 bases not matched to a gene. Per germline, CDR1 SGHAT and CDR2 FQNNGV. The CDR3 runs to 16 residues.

With regard to this clonotype: A much larger clone sits a single nucleotide away, making a read error possible. The gene calls are TRBV18 and TRBJ2-7, with D perhaps TRBD2 (5 bases). The germline gives CDR1 KGHSH, CDR2 LQKENI. This CDR3 is 14 amino acids long. The CDR3: CASSPGDSAYGQYF. The DNA for the CDR3 is TGTGCCAGCTCACCCGGGGATTCGGCCTACGGGCAGTACTTC.

About this clonotype: A read error may be the cause here, since a much bigger clone is one base away. CDR3: CASSYPASGGAYVQYF. CDR3 DNA: TGTGCCAGCAGTTATCCGGCTAGCGGGGGTGCCTACGTGCAGTACTTC. The chain joins TRBV6-5 to TRBJ2-7; 10 bases fit TRBD2. The CDR3 runs to 16 residues. Per germline, CDR1 MNHEY and CDR2 SVGAGI.

Comment on this clonotype: A much larger clone differs from this one at a single base, so this may be a read error. V and J are TRBV12-3 or TRBV12-4 and TRBJ2-3; 7 positions match TRBD1. The CDR3 totals 14 residues. J gave up 4 bases and V 6 bases, and 7 bases lay outside the gene matches. CDR3 sequence reads: CASSRGGRSDTQYF. CDR3 nucleotides: TGTGCCAGCAGCCGAGGGGGCCGCTCAGATACGCAGTATTTT.

Comment on this clonotype: Its ends do not fully match the called genes, so a read error is possible. V is TRBV7-9 and J is TRBJ2-7; TRBD2 matches at 9 bases. CDR1 and CDR2 from the germline V gene are SEHNR and FQNEAQ (reference sequence). The length of the CDR3 is 14 residues. The CDR3 region is CASGLGLATYEQYF. For the CDR3, the DNA is TGTGCCAGCGGCTTAGGACTAGCGACCTACGAGCAGTACTTC.

Comments on this clonotype: Sequence at one end of the junction differs from germline and may be a read error. V gene TRBV6-6 combines with J gene TRBJ2-7; 11 nucleotides align to TRBD1. Germline CDR1 MNHNY, CDR2 SVGAGI (reference sequence). CDR3 length equals 15 residues. The CDR3 bases are TGTGCCAGCATCAGCGGATGGACAGGGGGCTACGAGCAGAACTTC. Its translation is CASISGWTGGYEQNF.

A note on this clonotype: This may come from a read error, since a much larger clone is one base off. This chain links TRBV4-1 with TRBJ2-3, with 8 nucleotides matching TRBD1. CDR3 length: 15 residues. CDR1 is MGHRA and CDR2 is YSYEKL in the germline V gene. The CDR3 sequence: CARSRSTGETDTQYF. DNA of the CDR3: TGCGCCCGCAGCCGATCGACAGGGGAAACAGATACGCAGTATTTT.

This clonotype occurred many times. The chain links TRBV13 to TRBJ2-7; D not certain. The germline gives CDR1 PRHDT, CDR2 FYEKMQ (reference sequence). The CDR3 has 12 residues. The V end lost 5 bases, the J end lost 0 bases, and 5 bases lay between the germline ends. As DNA, the CDR3 is TGTGCCAGCAGCCTACTCTCCTACGAGCAGTACTTC. Translation: CASSLLSYEQYF.

At least ten counts were recorded for this clonotype. This chain connects TRBV5-1 to TRBJ2-3, with D maybe TRBD1 (5 bases). The CDR3 has 14 amino acids. CDR1 SGHRS and CDR2 YFSETQ come from the germline V gene. The germline V and J ends were trimmed by 5 bases and 2 bases, with 12 bases remaining between them. The CDR3 DNA reads TGCGCCAGCAGAGGGCAGGGATACACAGATACGCAGTATTTT. It codes for CASRGQGYTDTQYF.

A note on this clonotype: A single base separates this from a much larger clone, so it may be a read error. This rearrangement joins TRBV7-9 to TRBJ1-1; D not resolved. V was pared by 6 bases and J by 1 base, with 12 bases between. CDR1 and CDR2 from the germline V gene are SEHNR and FQNEAQ (reference sequence). CDR3 length: 14 residues. This CDR3 is CASSRVTTNTEAFF. In DNA, the CDR3 is TGTGCCAGCAGTCGAGTGACAACGAACACTGAAGCTTTCTTT.

This clonotype has only a few counts. This chain links TRBV4-1 with TRBJ2-7; TRBD1 agrees at 8 bases. After removal of 4 bases from V and 3 bases from J, the junction contained 8 bases not matched to a gene. This CDR3 has 15 amino acids. Germline values: CDR1 MGHRA, CDR2 YSYEKL. DNA of the CDR3: TGCGCCAGCAGCCCCGACCGGACAGGGTACTACGAGCAGTACTTC. Protein sequence: CASSPDRTGYYEQYF.

The rearrangement joins TRBV29-1 to TRBJ2-7; D is possibly TRBD2 (7 bases). Trimming pared 1 base from V and 3 bases from J, leaving 13 bases between. This CDR3 spans 14 amino acids. The V gene's germline CDR1 is SQVTM and CDR2 ANQGSEA. CDR3 in DNA: TGCAGCGTTGAAGGGGCAGGGGAGGGCTACGAGCAGTACTTC. This gives the protein CSVEGAGEGYEQYF.

This clonotype showed up just a few times. The V call is TRBV3-1, the J call TRBJ1-1, with 7 bases that match TRBD1. CDR1 LGHDT and CDR2 YNNKEL come from the germline V gene (reference sequence). The CDR3 contains 14 residues. V shed 5 bases and J 1 base; nucleotides not matched to a gene: 4. CDR3 nucleotides: TGTGCCAGCAGCTTGGGACAGTGGAACACTGAAGCTTTCTTT. Amino acid sequence: CASSLGQWNTEAFF.

This clonotype appeared a few times. This chain joins TRBV16 and TRBJ2-7; either TRBD1 or TRBD2 may fit D (5 bases each). The CDR3 runs 15 residues. Looked up from germline, CDR1 is KGHSY and CDR2 is FQNENV. V gave up 0 bases and J gave up 1 base, with 10 bases separating them. The CDR3 reads CASSQSGTGSYEQYF. Written as DNA, the CDR3 is TGTGCCAGCAGCCAATCCGGGACGGGGTCCTACGAGCAGTACTTC. Drawing the rest from reference TRBV16 and TRBJ2-7, the complete variable domain is GEEVAQTPKHLVRGEGQKAKLYCAPIKGHSYVFWYQQVLKNEFKFLISFQNENVFDETGMPKERFSAKCLPNSPCSLEIQATKLEDSAVYFCASSQSGTGSYEQYFGPGTRLTVT.

In regard to this clonotype: The conserved phenylalanine or tryptophan normally closing the CDR3 is absent here, so this likely arose from a read error. The chain carries TRBV7-6 and TRBJ1-1, with a tentative D call TRBD1 (6 bases). The V gene's germline CDR1 is SGHVS and CDR2 FNYEAQ. This CDR3 has 14 residues. V was trimmed by 3 bases and J by 2 bases, leaving 10 bases between them. Here the CDR3 DNA reads TGTGCCAGCAGCTTGGGGGGCCCCAACACTGAAGCTTTCTCT. Translating it yields CASSLGGPNTEAFS.

Worth noting for this clonotype: A much bigger clone sits one base away, suggesting this may be a read error. The chain uses TRBV27 and TRBJ2-1; 12 bases line up with TRBD2. This CDR3 is built from 15 residues. Germline V gene sequence: CDR1 MNHEY, CDR2 SMNVEV (reference sequence). For the CDR3, the DNA is TGTGTCAGCAGTTTGGTCGGACTAGCGGGAAGTGAGCAGTTCTTC. Encoded protein: CVSSLVGLAGSEQFF.

The chain has TRBV7-9 and TRBJ2-7; no reliable D call. The CDR3 runs 13 residues. V lost 1 base to trimming and J lost 2 bases, with 6 bases between them. CDR1 SEHNR and CDR2 FQNEAQ come from the germline V gene (reference sequence). Here the CDR3 reads CASSLGMAYEQYF. The CDR3 DNA sequence: TGTGCCAGCAGCTTAGGAATGGCCTACGAGCAGTACTTC.

The J gene is TRBJ2-7, the V gene TRBV9, with 10 bases aligning to TRBD2. The CDR3 runs 15 residues. Losses at the gene ends were 6 bases for V and 2 bases for J; bases not matched to a gene: 8. CDR1 is SGDLS and CDR2 is YYNGEE in the germline V gene. CDR3 residues: CASNPGLAGAYEQYF. DNA of the CDR3: TGTGCCAGCAACCCGGGGCTAGCGGGAGCCTACGAGCAGTACTTC.